The 7 T cell receptor beta chains below all came from one sample that was sequenced in a study of shared clonotypes between healthy human individuals (TCRdb year 2020). The library was built by means of the immunoSEQ multiplex PCR assay. Imported from immuneACCESS, the table was reduced by TCRdb to in-frame sequences with V and J called. These copies leave out some clones; in studies compared against another copy, an unresolved V gene accounts for under half, and the cause of the remainder is not known. In this sample the table shows roughly 110,000 clones, around 71% of which occur a single time. Under 30% of the sample rests with the top ten. The sequenced sample was memory CD8+ T cells sorted from blood. Taken with the paper, the label for cell subset or site translates to: CD45RO+ cells pooled with CCR7-negative TemRA cells. Source of these receptors: a woman between 25 and 40 years old in good health.

The DNA for the CDR3 is TGTGCCAGTAGACAGAGCCACTCCTATAATTCACCCCTCCACTTT. It specifies CASRQSHSYNSPLHF. This chain joins TRBV19 and TRBJ1-6; D ambiguous. V was trimmed by 6 bases and J by 0 bases, leaving 9 bases between them. Germline V gene sequence: CDR1 LNHDA, CDR2 SQIVND (reference sequence). The CDR3 contains 15 residues.

A few counts support this clone. This chain joins TRBV2 and TRBJ1-5, with TRBD1 matching over 7 bases. CDR3 length: 14 amino acids. Germline V gene data show CDR1 as SNHLY and CDR2 as FYNNEI. V shed 5 bases and J 2 bases; nucleotides not matched to a gene: 3. The CDR3 DNA follows: TGTGCCAGCAGTACAGGGGAGGGCAATCAGCCCCAGCATTTT. Its protein is CASSTGEGNQPQHF.

The chain links TRBV11-2 to TRBJ2-7; D remains unclear. Germline V gene data show CDR1 as SGHAT and CDR2 as FQNNGV. V lost 0 bases to trimming and J lost 1 base, with 13 bases between them. The length of the CDR3 is 16 residues. The chain's CDR3 is CASSLDLMGSSYEQYF. The CDR3 DNA sequence: TGTGCCAGCAGCTTAGATCTTATGGGGTCTTCCTACGAGCAGTACTTC.

V gene TRBV10-1 combines with J gene TRBJ2-1; D may match TRBD1 or TRBD2 (5 bases each). Germline V gene lookup returns CDR1 WNHNN and CDR2 SYGVQD (reference sequence). V shed 5 bases and J shed 6 bases, with 17 bases lying between them. CDR3 size: 15 residues. The CDR3 DNA sequence: TGCGCCAGCAGTAGGGACCTCACGGGCCTCAATGAGCAGTTCTTC. Protein: CASSRDLTGLNEQFF.

This chain joins TRBV19 and TRBJ1-1; D is uncertain. Trimming removed 4 bases at V and 3 bases at J, with 9 bases between. There are 13 residues in the CDR3. The germline gives CDR1 LNHDA, CDR2 SQIVND (reference sequence). The chain's CDR3 is CASSTWSYTEAFF. As DNA, the CDR3 is TGTGCCAGTAGTACCTGGTCGTACACTGAAGCTTTCTTT.

The chain links TRBV14 to TRBJ1-6; D gene uncertain. Per the germline V gene, CDR1 is SGHDN and CDR2 is FVKESK. CDR3 length: 13 residues. Trimming pared 3 bases from V and 8 bases from J, leaving 8 bases between. CDR3 nucleotides: TGTGCCAGCAGCCAGAATCCCCATTCACCCCTCCACTTT. Its translation: CASSQNPHSPLHF.

This clone was observed a few times. The gene calls are TRBV30 and TRBJ2-6; tentatively, D is TRBD2 (6 bases). This CDR3 contains 14 residues. Germline loops: CDR1 GTSNPN, CDR2 SVGIG (reference sequence). The ends were cut back, 2 bases at V and 2 bases at J, with 7 bases in the middle. The CDR3 spells CAWSWGAGANVLTF. The DNA of the CDR3 is TGTGCCTGGAGTTGGGGGGCTGGGGCCAACGTCCTGACTTTC. The full variable domain, with the rest looked up from reference TRBV30 and TRBJ2-6, is SQTIHQWPATLVQPVGSPLSLECTVEGTSNPNLYWYRQAAGRGLQLLFYSVGIGQISSEVPQNLSASRPQDRQFILSSKKLLLSDSGFYLCAWSWGAGANVLTFGAGSRLTVL.